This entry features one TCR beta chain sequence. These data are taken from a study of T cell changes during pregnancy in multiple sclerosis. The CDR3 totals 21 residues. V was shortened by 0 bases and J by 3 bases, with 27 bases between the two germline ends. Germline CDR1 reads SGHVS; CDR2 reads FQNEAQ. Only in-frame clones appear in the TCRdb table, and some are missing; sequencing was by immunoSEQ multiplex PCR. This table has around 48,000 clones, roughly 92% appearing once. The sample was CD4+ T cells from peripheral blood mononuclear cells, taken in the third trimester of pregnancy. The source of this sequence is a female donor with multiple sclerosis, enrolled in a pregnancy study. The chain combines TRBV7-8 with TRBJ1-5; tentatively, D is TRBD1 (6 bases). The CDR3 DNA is TGTGCCAGCAGCTTAGCTGAGTCTTTGGGCAGGGGATTTGTGGACAATCAGCCCCAGCATTTT. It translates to CASSLAESLGRGFVDNQPQHF.